This T cell receptor (beta chain) was observed in a study of CD8 T cells in ankylosing spondylitis. Findings of the study overall: What appeared characteristic of ankylosing spondylitis blood was a TCR beta motif of eight highly homologous variants. Clones linked to disease, bearing a CD8+ phenotype, were relatively rare in peripheral blood.

TCRdb re-derived calls from the 5' RACE reads in MiXCR, one entry per CDR3 protein. The data show roughly 450,000 distinct CDR3 sequences, with about 25% seen just once and about 0.92% held by the top ten. Details on this clonotype: Antigen unknown.

The V gene end was trimmed by 5 bases and the J gene end by 5 bases; junction bases not matched to a gene: 13. Germline assignment: CDR1 MNHEY and CDR2 SMNVEV (reference sequence). The CDR3 extends over 17 amino acids. This TCR derives from a male donor with ankylosing spondylitis. Input material: blood, either unsorted or a sorted T cell fraction (not recorded which). V usage is TRBV27 and J usage is TRBJ2-5, with TRBD2 identical over 11 bases. In DNA form, the CDR3 reads TGTGCCAGCAGTAGCAGCTCTAGCGGGAGGTTTTATGAGACCCAGTACTTC. Amino acids: CASSSSSSGRFYETQYF.